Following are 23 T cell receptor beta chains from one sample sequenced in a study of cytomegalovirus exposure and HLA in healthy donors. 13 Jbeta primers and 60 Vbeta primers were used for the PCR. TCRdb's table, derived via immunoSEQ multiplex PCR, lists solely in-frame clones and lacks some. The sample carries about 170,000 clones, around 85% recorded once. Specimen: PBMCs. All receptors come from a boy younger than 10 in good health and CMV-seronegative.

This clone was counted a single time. The CDR3 region is CASSLPDRVRTEQYF. The CDR3 region has the DNA TGTGCCAGCAGTTTACCGGACAGGGTGCGTACCGAGCAGTACTTC. The chain carries TRBV28 and TRBJ2-7; 8 positions match TRBD1. CDR1 is MDHEN, CDR2 SYDVKM, per germline. The ends lost 2 bases at V and 6 bases at J; junction bases unmatched: 9. The CDR3 contains 15 residues.

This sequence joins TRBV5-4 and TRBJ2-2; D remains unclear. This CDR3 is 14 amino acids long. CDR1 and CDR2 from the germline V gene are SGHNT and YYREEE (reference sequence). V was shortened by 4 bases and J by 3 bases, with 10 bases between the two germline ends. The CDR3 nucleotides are TGTGCCAGCAGCCAGCCCGGAGACACCGGGGAGCTGTTTTTT. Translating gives CASSQPGDTGELFF.

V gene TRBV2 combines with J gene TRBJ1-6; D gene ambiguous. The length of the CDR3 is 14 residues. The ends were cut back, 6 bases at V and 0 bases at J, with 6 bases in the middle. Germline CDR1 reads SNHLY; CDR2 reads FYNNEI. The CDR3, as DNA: TGTGCCAGCAGCCCCCGCTCCTATAATTCACCCCTCCACTTT. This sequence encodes CASSPRSYNSPLHF.

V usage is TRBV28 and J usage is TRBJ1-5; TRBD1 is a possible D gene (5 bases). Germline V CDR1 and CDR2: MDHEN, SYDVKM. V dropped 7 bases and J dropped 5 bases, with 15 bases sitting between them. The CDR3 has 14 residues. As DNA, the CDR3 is TGTGCCAGCACCCAAGTCGGGGGTGATCAGCCCCAGCATTTT. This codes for CASTQVGGDQPQHF.

DNA for the CDR3: TGTGCCAGCAGCACCTGCGGTGTGGGTGGGGAGCTGTTTTTT. Translating it yields CASSTCGVGGELFF. The chain links TRBV21-1 to TRBJ2-2; the D call TRBD2 from the table was never checked on the DNA. TRBV21-1 is tagged as a pseudogene. This CDR3 is 14 amino acids long.

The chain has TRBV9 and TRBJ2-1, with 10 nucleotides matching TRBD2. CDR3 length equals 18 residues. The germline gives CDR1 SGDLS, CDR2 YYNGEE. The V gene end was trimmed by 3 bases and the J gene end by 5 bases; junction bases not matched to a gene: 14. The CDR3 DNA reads TGTGCCAGCAGCGCAGTTCCTAGCGGGAGAAATGGTCACAATGAGCAGTTCTTC. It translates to CASSAVPSGRNGHNEQFF.

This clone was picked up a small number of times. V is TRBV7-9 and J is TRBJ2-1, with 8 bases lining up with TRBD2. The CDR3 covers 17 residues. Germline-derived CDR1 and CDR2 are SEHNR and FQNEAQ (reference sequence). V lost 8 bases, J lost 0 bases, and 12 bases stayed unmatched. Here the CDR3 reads CASPGSASGHSYNEQFF. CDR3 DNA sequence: TGTGCCAGCCCTGGGAGCGCTAGCGGGCACTCCTACAATGAGCAGTTCTTC.

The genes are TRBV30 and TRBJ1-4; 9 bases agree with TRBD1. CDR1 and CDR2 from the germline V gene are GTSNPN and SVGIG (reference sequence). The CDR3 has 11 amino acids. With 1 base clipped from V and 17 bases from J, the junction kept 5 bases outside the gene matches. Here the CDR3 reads CAWSGTGAYFF. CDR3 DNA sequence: TGTGCCTGGAGTGGGACAGGGGCCTACTTTTTT.

In nucleotides, the CDR3 is TGTGCCAGCAGTTCCTGGGGGAGGGCGGGCTACGAGCAGTACGTC. It yields the protein CASSSWGRAGYEQYV. The chain recombines TRBV28 with TRBJ2-7; 7 bases line up with TRBD2. Germline-derived CDR1 and CDR2 are MDHEN and SYDVKM. The trim removed 4 bases at V and 3 bases at J, leaving 9 bases unmatched. CDR3 size: 15 residues.

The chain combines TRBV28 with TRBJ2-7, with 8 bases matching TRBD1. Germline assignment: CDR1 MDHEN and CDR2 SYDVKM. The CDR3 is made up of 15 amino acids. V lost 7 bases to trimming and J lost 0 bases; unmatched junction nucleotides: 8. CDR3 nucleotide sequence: TGTGCCAGCACCTTGCGGACAGGGACCTCCTACGAGCAGTACGTC. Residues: CASTLRTGTSYEQYV.

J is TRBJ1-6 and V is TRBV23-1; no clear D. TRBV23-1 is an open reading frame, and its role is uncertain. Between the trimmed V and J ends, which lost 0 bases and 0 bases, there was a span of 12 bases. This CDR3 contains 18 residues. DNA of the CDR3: TGCGCCAGCAGTCAATCTGGAACGGGGAGCTCCTATAATTCACCCCTCCACTTT. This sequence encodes CASSQSGTGSSYNSPLHF.

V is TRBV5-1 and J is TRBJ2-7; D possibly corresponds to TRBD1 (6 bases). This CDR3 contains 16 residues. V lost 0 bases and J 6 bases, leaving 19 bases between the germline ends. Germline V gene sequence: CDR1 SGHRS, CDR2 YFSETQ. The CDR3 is CASSLASGVSLLEQYF. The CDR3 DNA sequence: TGCGCCAGCAGCTTGGCCTCAGGGGTATCCCTGCTCGAGCAGTACTTC.

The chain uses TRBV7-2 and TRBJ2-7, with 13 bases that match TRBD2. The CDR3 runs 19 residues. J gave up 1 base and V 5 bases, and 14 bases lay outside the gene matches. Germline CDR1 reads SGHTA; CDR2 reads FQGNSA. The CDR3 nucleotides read TGTGCCAGCAGCCCTCGCCCCGGGGAGACTAGCGGGAGGTCCTACGAGCAGTACTTC. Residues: CASSPRPGETSGRSYEQYF.

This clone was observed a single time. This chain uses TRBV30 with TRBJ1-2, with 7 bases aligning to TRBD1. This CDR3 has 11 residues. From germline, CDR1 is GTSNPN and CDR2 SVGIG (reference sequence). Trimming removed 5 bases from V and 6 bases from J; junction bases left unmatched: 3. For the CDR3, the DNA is TGTGCCTGGGGGACAGCCCATGGCTACACCTTC. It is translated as CAWGTAHGYTF.

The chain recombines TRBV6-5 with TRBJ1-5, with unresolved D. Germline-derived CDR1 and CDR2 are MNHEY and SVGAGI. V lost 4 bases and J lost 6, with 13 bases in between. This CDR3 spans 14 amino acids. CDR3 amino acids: CASSSWPAVQPQHF. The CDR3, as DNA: TGTGCCAGCAGTTCATGGCCCGCCGTTCAGCCCCAGCATTTT.

The CDR3 is CSASGGYTF. The CDR3 bases are TGCAGTGCTAGTGGCGGCTACACCTTC. This sequence joins TRBV20-1 and TRBJ1-2; D is unclear. V was clipped by 3 bases and J by 8 bases, with 4 bases between them. Germline assignment: CDR1 DFQATT and CDR2 SNEGSKA (reference sequence). This CDR3 spans 9 amino acids.

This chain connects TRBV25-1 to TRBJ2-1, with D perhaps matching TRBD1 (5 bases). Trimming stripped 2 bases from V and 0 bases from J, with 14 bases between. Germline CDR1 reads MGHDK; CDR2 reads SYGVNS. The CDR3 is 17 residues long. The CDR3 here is CASSEPKGLSSYNEQFF. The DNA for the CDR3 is TGTGCCAGCAGTGAACCTAAGGGGCTCAGCTCCTACAATGAGCAGTTCTTC. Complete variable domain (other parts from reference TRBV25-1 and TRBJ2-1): EADIYQTPRYLVIGTGKKITLECSQTMGHDKMYWYQQDPGMELHLIHYSYGVNSTEKGDLSSESTVSRIRTEHFPLTLESARPSHTSQYLCASSEPKGLSSYNEQFFGPGTRLTVL.

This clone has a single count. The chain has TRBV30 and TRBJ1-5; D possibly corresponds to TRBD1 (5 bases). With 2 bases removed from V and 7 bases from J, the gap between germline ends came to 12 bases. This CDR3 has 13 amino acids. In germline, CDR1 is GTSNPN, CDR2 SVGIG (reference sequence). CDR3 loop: CAWSTRVRQPQHF. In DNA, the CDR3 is TGTGCCTGGAGTACCAGGGTTAGGCAGCCCCAGCATTTT.

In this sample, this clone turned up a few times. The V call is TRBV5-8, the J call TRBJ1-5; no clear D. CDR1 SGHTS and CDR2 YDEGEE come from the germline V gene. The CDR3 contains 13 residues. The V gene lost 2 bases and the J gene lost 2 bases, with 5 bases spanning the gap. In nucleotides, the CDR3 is TGTGCCAGCAGCTTCCGTGGCAATCAGCCCCAGCATTTT. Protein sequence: CASSFRGNQPQHF. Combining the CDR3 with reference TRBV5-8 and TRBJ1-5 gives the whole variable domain EAGVTQSPTHLIKTRGQQATLRCSPISGHTSVYWYQQALGLGLQFLLWYDEGEERNRGNFPPRFSGRQFPNYSSELNVNALELEDSALYLCASSFRGNQPQHFGDGTRLSIL.

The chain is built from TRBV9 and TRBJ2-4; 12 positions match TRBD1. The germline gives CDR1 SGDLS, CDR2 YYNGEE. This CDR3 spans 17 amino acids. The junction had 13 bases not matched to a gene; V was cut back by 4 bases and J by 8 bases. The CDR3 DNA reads TGTGCCAGCAGCACCGATTCGGGACAGGGGGCTACCGACATTCAGTACTTC. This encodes CASSTDSGQGATDIQYF.

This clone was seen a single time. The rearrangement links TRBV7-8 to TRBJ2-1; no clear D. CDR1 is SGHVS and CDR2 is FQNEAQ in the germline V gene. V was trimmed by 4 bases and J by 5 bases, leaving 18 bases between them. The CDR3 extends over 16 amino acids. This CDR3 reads CASSSQSLRTNNEQFF. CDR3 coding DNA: TGTGCCAGCAGCTCCCAGTCCCTACGAACTAACAATGAGCAGTTCTTC.

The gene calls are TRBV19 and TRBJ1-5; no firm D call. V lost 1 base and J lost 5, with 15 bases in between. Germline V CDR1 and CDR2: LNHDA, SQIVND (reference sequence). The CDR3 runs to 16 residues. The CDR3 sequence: CASSIVKLLHHQPQHF. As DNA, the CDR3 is TGTGCCAGTAGTATAGTCAAGCTCCTCCACCATCAGCCCCAGCATTTT.

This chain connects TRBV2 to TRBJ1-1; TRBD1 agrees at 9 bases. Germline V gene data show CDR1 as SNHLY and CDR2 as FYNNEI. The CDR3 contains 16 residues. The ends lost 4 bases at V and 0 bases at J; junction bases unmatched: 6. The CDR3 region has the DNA TGTGCCAGCAGTGCCGACAGGGGGATCATGAACACTGAAGCTTTCTTT. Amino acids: CASSADRGIMNTEAFF.